These 12 T cell receptor beta chains were all obtained from the same sample, sequenced in a study of blood T cell repertoires in COVID-19. The data were produced by immunoSEQ multiplex PCR, yet TCRdb's version contains in-frame clones alone and is incomplete. The sample consists of about 76,000 clones, around 90% of them appearing once. Source material: peripheral blood. The receptor source for this set is a human donor in a cohort sampled during active COVID-19.

The genes are TRBV27 and TRBJ2-1, with a weak D call TRBD1 (5 bases). Trimming took 6 bases from V and 9 from J, leaving 18 bases between them. Germline V CDR1 and CDR2: MNHEY, SMNVEV (reference sequence). The CDR3 is 14 residues long. For the CDR3, the DNA is TGTGCCAGCAGACAGGCTTCACTTTTTGGTGAGCAGTTCTTC. Residues: CASRQASLFGEQFF.

J is TRBJ1-5 and V is TRBV29-1, with D unresolved. This CDR3 comprises 15 residues. V was pared by 4 bases and J by 0 bases, with 13 bases between. Germline CDR1 is SQVTM and CDR2 is ANQGSEA. CDR3 sequence reads: CSVVVHPNSNQPQHF. CDR3 nucleotide sequence: TGCAGCGTTGTGGTACACCCCAATAGCAATCAGCCCCAGCATTTT.

The chain links TRBV2 to TRBJ2-1, with TRBD1 matching over 7 bases. The CDR3 contains 14 residues. J gave up 7 bases and V 1 base, and 4 bases lay outside the gene matches. Germline assignment: CDR1 SNHLY and CDR2 FYNNEI. This CDR3 reads CASSEESTGNEQFF. CDR3 sequence (DNA): TGTGCCAGCAGTGAAGAGTCGACAGGGAATGAGCAGTTCTTC.

V and J are TRBV3-1 (or the pseudogene TRBV3-2) and TRBJ2-5; D perhaps matches TRBD1 (6 bases). Germline values: CDR1 LGHDT, CDR2 YNNKEL (reference sequence). The CDR3 runs to 14 residues. The V and J ends lost 7 bases and 4 bases respectively, with 16 bases between them. CDR3 amino acids: CASTDRKWRETQYF. The CDR3 DNA follows: TGTGCCAGCACCGACAGGAAATGGCGAGAGACCCAGTACTTC.

This chain connects TRBV5-6 to TRBJ2-3, with 7 bases aligning to TRBD2. The CDR3 is 14 amino acids. Germline V CDR1 and CDR2: SGHDT, YYEEEE. Germline trimming cut 1 base from V and 5 bases from J; bases unmatched to any gene: 4. CDR3 sequence reads: CASSLRTSVDTQYF. DNA of the CDR3: TGTGCCAGCAGCTTGCGCACTAGCGTAGATACGCAGTATTTT.

The table lists this clone with a count of one. CDR3 amino acids: CASSERIGQGARGAFF. The CDR3 coding sequence is TGTGCCAGCAGTGAACGGATCGGACAGGGGGCCAGGGGAGCTTTCTTT. V gene TRBV6-1 combines with J gene TRBJ1-1; 11 bases fit TRBD1. Germline trimming cut 2 bases from V and 10 bases from J; bases unmatched to any gene: 12. Per germline, CDR1 MNHNS and CDR2 SASEGT. This CDR3 is built from 16 residues.

The chain employs TRBV29-1 and TRBJ2-5, with TRBD2 as a possible D gene (5 bases). The CDR3 is 13 residues long. With 1 base removed from V and 5 bases from J, the gap between germline ends came to 11 bases. Germline V CDR1 and CDR2: SQVTM, ANQGSEA. The CDR3: CSVEGQGGETQYF. CDR3 bases: TGCAGCGTTGAAGGTCAAGGCGGGGAGACCCAGTACTTC. Supplemented by reference TRBV29-1 and TRBJ2-5, the full variable domain reads SAVISQKPSRDICQRGTSLTIQCQVDSQVTMMFWYRQQPGQSLTLIATANQGSEATYESGFVIDKFPISRPNLTFSTLTVSNMSPEDSSIYLCSVEGQGGETQYFGPGTRLLVL.

The gene calls are TRBV5-1 and TRBJ1-2; 8 bases match TRBD1. Germline CDR1 SGHRS, CDR2 YFSETQ. There are 15 residues in the CDR3. The trim removed 4 bases at V and 1 base at J, leaving 6 bases unmatched. The CDR3 protein is CASSGGQGLNYGYTF. CDR3 nucleotide sequence: TGCGCCAGCAGCGGAGGACAGGGCCTTAACTATGGCTACACCTTC.

J is TRBJ1-1 and V is TRBV7-2, with D maybe TRBD1 (6 bases). Germline CDR1 SGHTA, CDR2 FQGNSA. This CDR3 is 16 amino acids long. V lost 1 base and J lost 4, with 16 bases in between. The CDR3 DNA is TGTGCCAGCAGCTTAGGAGCGGGGGCATGGGGCACTGAAGCTTTCTTT. It codes for CASSLGAGAWGTEAFF.

The chain has TRBV7-8 and TRBJ2-1; tentatively, D is TRBD1 (6 bases). The CDR3 length is 15 residues. The germline V and J ends were trimmed by 5 bases and 6 bases, with 17 bases remaining between them. Germline V gene lookup returns CDR1 SGHVS and CDR2 FQNEAQ. The DNA for the CDR3 is TGTGCCAGCAGCCACGGACAGCTATTAACCAATGAGCAGTTCTTC. Translated, it gives CASSHGQLLTNEQFF.

This clone was found once. The V and J genes are TRBV18 and TRBJ1-5, with 12 nucleotides matching TRBD1. Germline V CDR1 and CDR2: KGHSH, LQKENI. This CDR3 spans 18 amino acids. The V segment lost 6 bases and the J segment 3 bases; nucleotides outside the gene matches: 12. This chain's CDR3 is CASSQTGPGQGANQPQHF. CDR3 bases: TGTGCCAGCTCCCAAACCGGACCGGGACAGGGGGCCAATCAGCCCCAGCATTTT.

The genes are TRBV7-7 and TRBJ2-1; TRBD2 matches 13 bases. V shed 5 bases and J 7 bases; nucleotides not matched to a gene: 17. CDR1 is SSHAT, CDR2 FNYEAQ, per germline (reference sequence). CDR3 length equals 19 residues. The CDR3 sequence is CASSQRHITLAGGQNEQFF. DNA of the CDR3: TGTGCCAGCAGCCAACGCCACATTACACTAGCGGGGGGGCAGAATGAGCAGTTCTTC. The full variable domain, completed using reference TRBV7-7 and TRBJ2-1, is GAGVSQSPRYKVTKRGQDVTLRCDPISSHATLYWYQQALGQGPEFLTYFNYEAQPDKSGLPSDRFSAERPEGSISTLTIQRTEQRDSAMYRCASSQRHITLAGGQNEQFFGPGTRLTVL.